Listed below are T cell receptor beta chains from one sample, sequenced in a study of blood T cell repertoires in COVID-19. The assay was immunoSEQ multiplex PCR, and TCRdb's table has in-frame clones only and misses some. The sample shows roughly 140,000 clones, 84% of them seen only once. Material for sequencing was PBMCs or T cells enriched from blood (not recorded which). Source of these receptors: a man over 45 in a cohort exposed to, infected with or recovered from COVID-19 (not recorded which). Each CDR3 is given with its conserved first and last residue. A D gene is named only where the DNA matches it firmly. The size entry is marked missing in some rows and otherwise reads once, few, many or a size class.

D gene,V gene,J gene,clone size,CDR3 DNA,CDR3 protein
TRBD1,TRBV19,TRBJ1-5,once,TGTGCCAGTAGTACCCCGGACAGGGGATTAAGTCAGCCCCAGCATTTT,CASSTPDRGLSQPQHF
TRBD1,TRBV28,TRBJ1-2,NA,TGTGCCAGCAGTGGGGCCGGGACAGTCAATAGTTATGGCTACACCTTC,CASSGAGTVNSYGYTF
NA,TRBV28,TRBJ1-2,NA,TGTGCCAGCAGTTTATCAGGGACTAACTATGGCTACACCTTC,CASSLSGTNYGYTF
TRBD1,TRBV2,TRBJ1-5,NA,TGTGCCAGCAGTGAAAGTCAGGGGGCGGTAGGGCAGCCCCAGCATTTT,CASSESQGAVGQPQHF
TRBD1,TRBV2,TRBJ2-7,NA,TGTGCCAGTAGACAGGGCATATACGAGCAGTACTTC,CASRQGIYEQYF
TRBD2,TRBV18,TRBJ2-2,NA,TGTGCCAGCTCAGCTGGACTAGCGGGGGACCCCACCGGGGAGCTGTTTTTT,CASSAGLAGDPTGELFF
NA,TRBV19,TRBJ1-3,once,TGTGCCCCGGGAACCTCTGGAAACACCATATATTTT,CAPGTSGNTIYF
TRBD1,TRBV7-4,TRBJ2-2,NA,TGTGCCAGCAGCTTAGGGGACAGGCCGGTAGCCGGGGAGCTGTTTTTT,CASSLGDRPVAGELFF
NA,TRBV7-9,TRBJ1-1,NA,TGTGCGATTCGCGAGGGCAGCCTCACTGAAGCTTTCTTT,CAIREGSLTEAFF
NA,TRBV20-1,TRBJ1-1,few,TGCAGTGCTAGTTCATTGCAGACTAACACTGAAGCTTTCTTT,CSASSLQTNTEAFF
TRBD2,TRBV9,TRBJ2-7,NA,TGTGCCAGCAGCGTAGGGGTTAGCGGGGCCTACTACGAGCAGTACTTC,CASSVGVSGAYYEQYF
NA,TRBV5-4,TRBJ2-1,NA,TGTGCCAGCAGATACCCAGGCGAGGAGCAGTTCTTC,CASRYPGEEQFF
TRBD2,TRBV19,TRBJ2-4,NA,TGTGCCAGTAGTCTCCTCGTAAGCGGGGGCAAAAACATTCAGTACTTC,CASSLLVSGGKNIQYF
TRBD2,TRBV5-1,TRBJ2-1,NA,TGCGCCAGCAGCTGGCGGGGGAATCCCCCCTACAATGAGCAGTTCTTC,CASSWRGNPPYNEQFF
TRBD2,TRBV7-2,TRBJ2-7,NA,TGTGCCAGCAGCGCGGGACTAGGCTTTATGTACGAGCAGTACTTC,CASSAGLGFMYEQYF
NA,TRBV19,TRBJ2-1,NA,TGTGCCAGTAGTCCTGAGGACTTCTACAATGAGCAGTTCTTC,CASSPEDFYNEQFF
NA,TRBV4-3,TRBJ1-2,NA,TGCGCCAGCAGCCAAGAGGGGCAGGGGCTGAATGGCTACACCTTC,CASSQEGQGLNGYTF
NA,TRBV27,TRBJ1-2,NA,TGTGCCAGCAGTCTGCGACAGTCCTATGGCTACACCTTC,CASSLRQSYGYTF
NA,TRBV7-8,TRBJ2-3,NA,TGTGCCAGCAGCTTACTCCGGACAGATACGCAGTATTTT,CASSLLRTDTQYF
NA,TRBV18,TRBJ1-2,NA,TGTGCCAGCTCACCATCAGCAGGGGATAACTATGGCTACACCTTC,CASSPSAGDNYGYTF
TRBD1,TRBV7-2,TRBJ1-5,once,TGTGCCAGCAGCTTAGGGGACAGACGCAATCAGCCCCAGCATTTT,CASSLGDRRNQPQHF
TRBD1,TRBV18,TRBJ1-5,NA,TGTGCCAGCTCACCGGGACAGGGGAATCAGCCCCAGCATTTT,CASSPGQGNQPQHF
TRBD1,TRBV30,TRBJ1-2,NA,TGTGCCTGGAGTTTCGGACAGGGCGTATACTATGGCTACACCTTC,CAWSFGQGVYYGYTF
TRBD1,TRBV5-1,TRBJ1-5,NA,TGCGCCAGCAGCTTAGGGACAGGGGATCAGCCCCAGCATTTT,CASSLGTGDQPQHF
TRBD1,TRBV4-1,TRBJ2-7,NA,TGCGCCAGCAGCCAAGAATTAGGGGGCAAAACCTACGAGCAGTACTTC,CASSQELGGKTYEQYF
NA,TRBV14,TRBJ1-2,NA,TGTGCCAGCAGCCTTATTCTTCCAGGATACACTAACTATGGCTACACCTTC,CASSLILPGYTNYGYTF
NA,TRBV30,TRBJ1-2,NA,TGTGCCTGGAGAATCCCTAATGGCTACACCTTC,CAWRIPNGYTF
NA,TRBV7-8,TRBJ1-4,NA,TGTGCCAGCAGCTTAGATGGAGGGTTAACTAATGAAAAACTGTTTTTT,CASSLDGGLTNEKLFF
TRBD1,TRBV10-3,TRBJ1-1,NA,TGTGCCATCAGTGATGGCAGGGGGAGCACTGAAGCTTTCTTT,CAISDGRGSTEAFF
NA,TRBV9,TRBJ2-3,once,TGTGCCAGCAGCACCCAAGGCCGCGGAGATACGCAGTATTTT,CASSTQGRGDTQYF
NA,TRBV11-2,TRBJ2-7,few,TGTGCCAGCAGCTTAGATATGCCAGGGGCAACCCCACACTACGAGCAGTACTTC,CASSLDMPGATPHYEQYF
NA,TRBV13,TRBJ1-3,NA,TGTGCCAGCAGCTTAAGGTCGGAGGGGCTCTCTGGAAACACCATATATTTT,CASSLRSEGLSGNTIYF
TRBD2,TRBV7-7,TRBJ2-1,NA,TGTGCCAGCAGCCCCTCGGGCGGGGGGGGCCACAATGAGCAGTTCTTC,CASSPSGGGGHNEQFF
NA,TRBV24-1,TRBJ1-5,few,TGTGCCACCAGTGCGGGGGACTATCAGCCCCAGCATTTT,CATSAGDYQPQHF
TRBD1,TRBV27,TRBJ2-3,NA,TGTGCCAGCAGTTTGACAGGGGGCGGCGATACGCAGTATTTT,CASSLTGGGDTQYF
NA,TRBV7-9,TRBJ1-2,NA,TGTGCCAGCAGCATACCGAACGAAGGGGACTATGGCTACACCTTC,CASSIPNEGDYGYTF
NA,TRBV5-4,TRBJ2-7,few,TGTGCCAGCAGCTCGGGGGACCCCTACGAGCAGTACTTC,CASSSGDPYEQYF
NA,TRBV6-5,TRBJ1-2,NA,TGTGCCAGCAGCGTACAGGGTGACTATGGCTACACCTTC,CASSVQGDYGYTF
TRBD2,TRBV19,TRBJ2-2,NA,TGTGCCAGTACCGAGGGAGTAGCGGGAGTTCACACCGGGGAGCTGTTTTTT,CASTEGVAGVHTGELFF
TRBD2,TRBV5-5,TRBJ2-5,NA,TGTGCCAGCAGCCTAGTCGGGGGGGTTACGGAGACCCAGTACTTC,CASSLVGGVTETQYF
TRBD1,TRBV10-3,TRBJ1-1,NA,TGTGCCATCAGGGACGACAGGGCGGTTTCTCCAGCTTTCTTT,CAIRDDRAVSPAFF
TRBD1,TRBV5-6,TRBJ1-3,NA,TGTGCCAGCAGCCCGGGGGGGACAGGGACCGGGAACACCATATATTTT,CASSPGGTGTGNTIYF
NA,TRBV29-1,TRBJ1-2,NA,TGCAGCGTTGAAACCAGGATTTATGGCTACACCTTC,CSVETRIYGYTF
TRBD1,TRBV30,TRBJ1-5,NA,TGTGCCTCAGGGACAGGGGACAATCAGCCCCAGCATTTT,CASGTGDNQPQHF
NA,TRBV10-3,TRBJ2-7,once,TGTGCCGCCTCTCGAGCGGATTACGAGCAGTACTTC,CAASRADYEQYF
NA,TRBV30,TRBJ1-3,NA,TGTGCCTGGATCTCCCGTCCTGGAAACACCATATATTTT,CAWISRPGNTIYF
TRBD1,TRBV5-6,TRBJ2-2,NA,TGTGCCAGCAGTTACACAACAGGCGACAGGGGGCTGTTTTTT,CASSYTTGDRGLFF
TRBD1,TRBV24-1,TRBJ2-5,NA,TGTGCCACCAGTGACATTACAGGGGGCGGGGCGGAGACCCAGTACTTC,CATSDITGGGAETQYF
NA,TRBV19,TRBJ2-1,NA,TGTGCCAGTACTAAAGCGGCCAGCTCCTACAATGAGCAGTTCTTC,CASTKAASSYNEQFF
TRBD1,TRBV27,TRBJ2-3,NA,TGTGCCAGCAGTTTACTCGGGACAGCCACAGATACGCAGTATTTT,CASSLLGTATDTQYF
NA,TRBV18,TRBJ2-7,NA,TGTGCCAGCTCTACCTTGACAGGCTACTCCTACGAGCAGTACTTC,CASSTLTGYSYEQYF
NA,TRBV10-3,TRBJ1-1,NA,TGTGCCATCAGTGAAGGGAGGGGCCTGAACACTGAAGCTTTCTTT,CAISEGRGLNTEAFF
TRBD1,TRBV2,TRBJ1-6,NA,TGTGCCAGTACAGGGGGCGCCTATAATTCACCCCTCCACTTT,CASTGGAYNSPLHF
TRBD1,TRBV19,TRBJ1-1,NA,TGTGCCAGTTTTCCCCCGGGACAGCAAGCTGAAGCTTTCTTT,CASFPPGQQAEAFF
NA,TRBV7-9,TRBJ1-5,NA,TGTGCCAGCAGCGATGCCACATACGATAGCAATCAGCCCCAGCATTTT,CASSDATYDSNQPQHF
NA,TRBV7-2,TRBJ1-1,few,TGTGCCAGCAGCTTATACTCCGGCAGGGAAGCTTTCTTT,CASSLYSGREAFF
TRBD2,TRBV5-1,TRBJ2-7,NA,TGCGCCAGCAGCGCGGGAGCAGCGGGAGTGTCCGAGCAGTACTTC,CASSAGAAGVSEQYF
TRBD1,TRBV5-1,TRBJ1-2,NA,TGCGCCAGCAGCGCCGGGACAGGGATTAACTATGGCTACACCTTC,CASSAGTGINYGYTF
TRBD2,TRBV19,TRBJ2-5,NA,TGTGCCAGTAGTATAGATCGGGCTAGCGGGGCCCGAGAGACCCAGTACTTC,CASSIDRASGARETQYF
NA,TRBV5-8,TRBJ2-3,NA,TGTGCCAGCAGCTTTACGGGGTCGACAGATACGCAGTATTTT,CASSFTGSTDTQYF